The 20 T cell receptor beta chains reported below all come from one sample, sequenced in a study of technical replicates of blood from several donors. Repertoires were generated with immunoSEQ multiplex PCR, while TCRdb's copy carries only in-frame clones and drops some. The repertoire holds more than 70,000 clones, with around 92% as singletons. The sequencing input was T cells isolated from PBMCs. The receptors originated from a human donor in good health.

V and J are TRBV19 and TRBJ1-1, with a possible D match to TRBD1 (5 bases). V was pared by 4 bases and J by 8 bases, with 14 bases between. Germline V lookup: CDR1 LNHDA, CDR2 SQIVND (reference sequence). The length of the CDR3 is 13 residues. CDR3 region: CASSTGLKAEAFF. The DNA of the CDR3 is TGTGCCAGTAGTACAGGGTTGAAGGCCGAAGCTTTCTTT.

The V gene is TRBV30, the J gene TRBJ1-6, with D unresolved. The germline V gene has CDR1 GTSNPN and CDR2 SVGIG (reference sequence). With 2 bases removed from V and 9 bases from J, the gap between germline ends came to 14 bases. The CDR3 length is 14 residues. CDR3 in amino acids: CAWSLSGDGSPLHF. The CDR3, as DNA: TGTGCCTGGAGTCTCTCTGGAGACGGTTCACCCCTCCACTTT.

V and J are TRBV2 and TRBJ1-3; tentatively, D is TRBD1 (5 bases). CDR1 is SNHLY, CDR2 FYNNEI, per germline. This CDR3 spans 14 amino acids. The V gene lost 8 bases and the J gene lost 0 bases, with 11 bases spanning the gap. The DNA for the CDR3 is TGTGCCAGCGTTTCGGGACTCTCTGGAAACACCATATATTTT. Its translation is CASVSGLSGNTIYF.

This rearrangement joins TRBV5-1 to TRBJ1-5; possibly TRBD1 for D (5 bases). The CDR3 length is 14 residues. Deletions cut 4 bases from V and 6 bases from J, with 14 bases between. Germline CDR1 and CDR2: SGHRS and YFSETQ. The CDR3 reads CASSPGGIGQPQHF. The CDR3 coding sequence is TGCGCCAGCAGCCCGGGGGGGATTGGTCAGCCCCAGCATTTT.

The chain has TRBV7-2 and TRBJ2-7; no clear D. V was shortened by 2 bases and J by 7 bases, with 15 bases between the two germline ends. CDR1 and CDR2 from the germline V gene are SGHTA and FQGNSA. The CDR3 extends over 14 amino acids. Here the CDR3 DNA reads TGTGCCAGCAGCTTAAGTACGTCCGTGAGGGAGCAGTACTTC. Translating it yields CASSLSTSVREQYF.

The J gene is TRBJ2-7, the V gene TRBV2, with 7 bases aligning to TRBD1. The germline V gene has CDR1 SNHLY and CDR2 FYNNEI. The CDR3 loop spans 15 amino acids. The junction had 13 bases not matched to a gene; V was cut back by 5 bases and J by 6 bases. The DNA of the CDR3 is TGTGCCAGCAGTTCCACTATGGACAGGCATGGCGAGCAGTACTTC. Protein sequence: CASSSTMDRHGEQYF.

This chain links TRBV10-1 with TRBJ2-1; D is unclear. The germline V gene encodes CDR1 WNHNN and CDR2 SYGVQD (reference sequence). This CDR3 has 12 amino acids. Trimming took off 0 bases at V and 12 bases at J, with 9 bases between the two ends. The CDR3 here is CASSESRPLQFF. CDR3 nucleotide sequence: TGCGCCAGCAGTGAGTCGAGGCCTTTGCAGTTCTTC.

The chain joins TRBV6-5 to TRBJ2-2, with 7 bases aligning to TRBD1. Germline V gives CDR1 MNHEY, CDR2 SVGAGI. This CDR3 is 14 amino acids long. The J segment lost 1 base and the V segment lost 5 bases, leaving 1 base of the junction unmatched. CDR3 amino acids: CASSRQGNTGELFF. Written as DNA, the CDR3 is TGTGCCAGCAGTCGACAGGGGAACACCGGGGAGCTGTTTTTT.

The gene calls are TRBV19 and TRBJ1-5; a possible D gene is TRBD1 (6 bases). Trimming removed 2 bases at V and 7 bases at J, with 12 bases between. Per germline, CDR1 LNHDA and CDR2 SQIVND (reference sequence). This CDR3 is 14 amino acids long. CDR3 in amino acids: CASSISGGSQPQHF. The CDR3 nucleotides are TGTGCCAGTAGTATATCGGGGGGCAGCCAGCCCCAGCATTTT. Full variable domain (missing parts from reference TRBV19 and TRBJ1-5): DGGITQSPKYLFRKEGQNVTLSCEQNLNHDAMYWYRQDPGQGLRLIYYSQIVNDFQKGDIAEGYSVSREKKESFPLTVTSAQKNPTAFYLCASSISGGSQPQHFGDGTRLSIL.

The chain has TRBV25-1 and TRBJ2-2, with D perhaps TRBD1 (6 bases). CDR3 length: 15 residues. The germline gives CDR1 MGHDK, CDR2 SYGVNS. Trimming removed 6 bases from V and 1 base from J, with 12 bases in between. The CDR3 here is CASREPGQNTGELFF. The CDR3 DNA is TGTGCCAGCAGAGAGCCGGGACAGAACACCGGGGAGCTGTTTTTT.

V usage is TRBV27 and J usage is TRBJ2-2, with unresolved D. V gave up 0 bases and J gave up 7 bases, with 6 bases separating them. The CDR3 is 13 residues long. The V gene's germline CDR1 is MNHEY and CDR2 SMNVEV (reference sequence). The CDR3 protein is CASSLSRLGELFF. In nucleotides, the CDR3 is TGTGCCAGCAGTTTATCCCGACTCGGGGAGCTGTTTTTT.

The rearrangement links TRBV2 to TRBJ2-2; 12 nucleotides line up with TRBD1. J was trimmed by 4 bases and V by 11 bases; bases with no gene match: 5. Germline V gives CDR1 SNHLY, CDR2 FYNNEI. CDR3 size: 14 residues. CDR3 residues: CAGTGGASTGELFF. The DNA of the CDR3 is TGTGCCGGGACAGGGGGCGCGAGCACCGGGGAGCTGTTTTTT.

The chain is built from TRBV7-9 and TRBJ2-1, with D maybe TRBD1 (6 bases). Germline CDR1 is SEHNR and CDR2 is FQNEAQ (reference sequence). The ends were cut back, 4 bases at V and 8 bases at J, with 12 bases in the middle. This CDR3 comprises 13 residues. The CDR3 spells CASSSTGRDEQFF. CDR3 DNA: TGTGCCAGCAGCTCCACAGGGCGGGATGAGCAGTTCTTC.

This chain links TRBV4-1 with TRBJ2-2; D gene ambiguous. From germline, CDR1 is MGHRA and CDR2 YSYEKL. Trimming took 3 bases from V and 1 from J, leaving 12 bases between them. The CDR3 sequence is 16 residues long. CDR3 residues: CASSQSEQLNTGELFF. CDR3 DNA: TGCGCCAGCAGCCAGTCTGAACAGTTGAACACCGGGGAGCTGTTTTTT.

The rearrangement joins TRBV6-1 to TRBJ1-3; the D is unclear. This CDR3 is 15 amino acids long. Trimming removed 3 bases from V and 4 bases from J, with 13 bases in between. Germline V gene data show CDR1 as MNHNS and CDR2 as SASEGT. The CDR3 loop reads CASSDHKGGGNTIYF. In DNA form, the CDR3 reads TGTGCCAGCAGTGATCACAAGGGAGGAGGAAACACCATATATTTT.

This sequence joins TRBV6-1 and TRBJ2-5; 9 positions agree with TRBD1. The ends lost 1 base at V and 6 bases at J; junction bases unmatched: 9. The germline CDR1 and CDR2 sequences are MNHNS and SASEGT. CDR3 length: 16 amino acids. Written as DNA, the CDR3 is TGTGCCAGCAGTGAAGTTTGGGGACAGGGTTGGAAGACCCAGTACTTC. Translating gives CASSEVWGQGWKTQYF.

V usage is TRBV11-3 and J usage is TRBJ2-7, with 13 nucleotides matching TRBD2. Trimming removed 5 bases from V and 5 bases from J; junction bases left unmatched: 9. The CDR3 spans 16 residues. In germline, CDR1 is SGHNT, CDR2 YENEEA. Written as DNA, the CDR3 is TGTGCCAGCAGCCGACTAGCGGGGGGCCGCACTAACGAGCAGTACTTC. Amino acid sequence: CASSRLAGGRTNEQYF.

This clone has more than one count but fewer than ten. This chain joins TRBV29-1 and TRBJ1-4, with 11 bases aligning to TRBD1. Germline V gives CDR1 SQVTM, CDR2 ANQGSEA. V was pared by 3 bases and J by 6 bases, with 9 bases of the junction left unmatched. CDR3 length: 16 residues. CDR3 nucleotides: TGCAGCGTTGAGAGTTTGGGACAGGGGGAGGATGAAAAACTGTTTTTT. It encodes CSVESLGQGEDEKLFF.

The V gene is TRBV30, the J gene TRBJ2-2, with D possibly TRBD2 on 5 matching bases. The CDR3 contains 16 residues. The ends were cut back, 0 bases at V and 3 bases at J, with 14 bases in the middle. Germline loops: CDR1 GTSNPN, CDR2 SVGIG (reference sequence). CDR3 sequence reads: CAWSVLGGFDTGELFF. Here the CDR3 DNA reads TGTGCCTGGAGTGTACTGGGCGGGTTCGACACCGGGGAGCTGTTTTTT.

This clone came up once. The V call is TRBV4-2, the J call TRBJ2-4; tentative D call: TRBD1 (8 bases). With 2 bases removed from V and 6 bases from J, the gap between germline ends came to 17 bases. The CDR3 length is 16 residues. Germline assignment: CDR1 LGHNA and CDR2 YNFKEQ. CDR3 in DNA: TGTGCCAGCAGCCAAAGGGAGGGGACAGGCGCAAACATTCAGTACTTC. Encoded protein: CASSQREGTGANIQYF.